What follows are 25 T cell receptor beta chains derived from one specimen sequenced in a study of blood T cell repertoires in COVID-19. This table comes from immunoSEQ multiplex PCR, and its TCRdb copy is limited to in-frame clones, with some not included. The table has some 35,000 clones, around nine tenths seen once. Sequencing was performed on peripheral blood. Receptor source: a man between 70 and 80 years old with active COVID-19.

The rearrangement links TRBV27 to TRBJ2-5, with 15 bases matching TRBD2. The V gene's germline CDR1 is MNHEY and CDR2 SMNVEV (reference sequence). This CDR3 is built from 16 residues. Losses at the gene ends were 6 bases for V and 2 bases for J; bases not matched to a gene: 4. For the CDR3, the DNA is TGTGCCAGCAGGAACGGACTAGCGGGGGGGCAAGAGACCCAGTACTTC. It translates to CASRNGLAGGQETQYF.

The chain has TRBV28 and TRBJ1-5; D is possibly TRBD1 (5 bases). The CDR3 contains 14 residues. In germline, CDR1 is MDHEN, CDR2 SYDVKM. Trimming pared 7 bases from V and 10 bases from J, leaving 20 bases between. The CDR3, as DNA: TGTGCCAGCACCACAACGGGGGTCACGCAACCCCAGCATTTT. It yields the protein CASTTTGVTQPQHF.

V and J are TRBV27 and TRBJ2-7, with 8 nucleotides matching TRBD1. Per germline, CDR1 MNHEY and CDR2 SMNVEV (reference sequence). CDR3 size: 16 residues. V dropped 5 bases and J dropped 3; count of bases not matched to a gene: 12. The CDR3 nucleotides read TGTGCCAGCAGTCTAGGACAGGGCCCATGGCACTACGAGCAGTACTTC. Translation gives CASSLGQGPWHYEQYF.

The chain recombines TRBV2 with TRBJ1-2; 7 bases fit TRBD1. The junction had 4 bases not matched to a gene; V was cut back by 8 bases and J by 4 bases. Germline V gives CDR1 SNHLY, CDR2 FYNNEI. The CDR3 contains 12 residues. The CDR3 sequence: CASWDSIYGYTF. For the CDR3, the DNA is TGTGCCAGCTGGGACAGTATCTATGGCTACACCTTC. The complete variable domain, with remaining parts taken from reference TRBV2 and TRBJ1-2, reads EPEVTQTPSHQVTQMGQEVILRCVPISNHLYFYWYRQILGQKVEFLVSFYNNEISEKSEIFDDQFSVERPDGSNFTLKIRSTKLEDSAMYFCASWDSIYGYTFGSGTRLTVV.

V usage is TRBV28 and J usage is TRBJ1-1, with 7 bases aligning to TRBD1. V gave up 3 bases and J gave up 10 bases; unmatched junction bases: 17. CDR1 MDHEN and CDR2 SYDVKM come from the germline V gene. This CDR3 has 16 residues. The CDR3 nucleotides read TGTGCCAGCAGTTTGGGGCTAGGACAGGTCACCAGAGGAGCTTTCTTT. Protein: CASSLGLGQVTRGAFF.

V gene TRBV11-3 combines with J gene TRBJ1-1; D gene ambiguous. With 7 bases removed from V and 6 bases from J, the gap between germline ends came to 9 bases. This CDR3 has 11 residues. Germline V gene sequence: CDR1 SGHNT, CDR2 YENEEA. In nucleotides, the CDR3 is TGTGCCAGCACCGAGGGTGCTGAAGCTTTCTTT. This translates into CASTEGAEAFF.

The V call is TRBV15, the J call TRBJ2-3, with D perhaps TRBD2 (5 bases). Trimming cost V 2 bases and J 4 bases, with 19 bases left between them. In germline, CDR1 is LNHNV, CDR2 YYDKDF (reference sequence). The CDR3 totals 17 residues. CDR3 sequence: CATSRLRRGAVPDTQYF. The CDR3 DNA follows: TGTGCCACCAGCAGACTTCGCCGGGGTGCGGTCCCAGATACGCAGTATTTT.

This chain uses TRBV5-5 with TRBJ2-7, with D perhaps TRBD1 (6 bases). The CDR3 is made up of 16 amino acids. Between the trimmed V and J ends, which lost 4 bases and 2 bases, there was a span of 19 bases. Germline V lookup: CDR1 SGHKS, CDR2 YYEKEE (reference sequence). CDR3 coding DNA: TGTGCCAGCAGCCCCAACCCATTCACAGGGACCTACGAGCAGTACTTC. This translates into CASSPNPFTGTYEQYF.

This clone was recorded once. At the DNA level, this CDR3 is encoded by other sequences in the same sample as well. The J gene is TRBJ2-3, the V gene TRBV18, with D possibly matching TRBD2 (7 bases). The CDR3 is 16 residues long. Germline lookup yields CDR1 KGHSH and CDR2 LQKENI. The V and J ends lost 3 bases and 1 base respectively, with 14 bases between them. The CDR3 DNA reads TGTGCCAGCTCACCCCCTGGCGGGGGCCGCACAGATACGCAGTATTTT. Its translation: CASSPPGGGRTDTQYF. Complete variable domain (other parts from reference TRBV18 and TRBJ2-3): NAGVMQNPRHLVRRRGQEARLRCSPMKGHSHVYWYRQLPEEGLKFMVYLQKENIIDESGMPKERFSAEFPKEGPSILRIQQVVRGDSAAYFCASSPPGGGRTDTQYFGPGTRLTVL.

Only one count was recorded for this clone. The chain carries TRBV9 and TRBJ2-5; 8 nucleotides agree with TRBD2. In germline, CDR1 is SGDLS, CDR2 YYNGEE. J was trimmed by 2 bases and V by 4 bases; bases with no gene match: 7. The CDR3 has 15 residues. The CDR3 here is CASSLRGGNQETQYF. CDR3 bases: TGTGCCAGCAGCCTTCGCGGGGGGAATCAAGAGACCCAGTACTTC. Complete variable domain (other parts from reference TRBV9 and TRBJ2-5): DSGVTQTPKHLITATGQRVTLRCSPRSGDLSVYWYQQSLDQGLQFLIQYYNGEERAKGNILERFSAQQFPDLHSELNLSSLELGDSALYFCASSLRGGNQETQYFGPGTRLLVL.

The chain combines TRBV20-1 with TRBJ1-2, with D unclear. Germline V gene lookup returns CDR1 DFQATT and CDR2 SNEGSKA (reference sequence). This CDR3 spans 9 amino acids. Deletions cut 0 bases from V and 14 bases from J, with 7 bases between. The CDR3 sequence: CSARDPPTF. CDR3 nucleotide sequence: TGCAGTGCTAGAGATCCCCCTACCTTC.

This clone was counted only a few times. This chain joins TRBV5-1 and TRBJ2-7, with 7 bases matching TRBD1. CDR1 and CDR2 from the germline V gene are SGHRS and YFSETQ. V lost 4 bases to trimming and J lost 6 bases; unmatched junction nucleotides: 7. The CDR3 totals 13 residues. The CDR3 sequence: CASSGRQGVEQYF. In nucleotides, the CDR3 is TGCGCCAGCAGCGGGCGACAGGGCGTCGAGCAGTACTTC.

This clone is a singleton in its sample. The chain joins TRBV2 to TRBJ1-1, with a weak D call TRBD1 (5 bases). The CDR3 is 13 residues long. Per germline, CDR1 SNHLY and CDR2 FYNNEI. Trimming left V 11 bases short and J 1 base short, with 14 bases between. In nucleotides, the CDR3 is TGTGCCGGGGGGAAGGAACCGAACACTGAAGCTTTCTTT. This sequence encodes CAGGKEPNTEAFF.

The gene calls are TRBV6-6 and TRBJ2-7, with 8 bases aligning to TRBD2. Germline CDR1 MNHNY, CDR2 SVGAGI (reference sequence). J was trimmed by 4 bases and V by 0 bases; bases with no gene match: 2. This CDR3 has 14 amino acids. CDR3 amino acids: CASSYSRGGYEQYF. CDR3 sequence (DNA): TGTGCCAGCAGTTACTCTCGGGGGGGGTACGAGCAGTACTTC.

The chain employs TRBV5-1 and TRBJ2-3; D gene uncertain. Germline CDR1 SGHRS, CDR2 YFSETQ. Trimming removed 0 bases from V and 2 bases from J, with 7 bases in between. The CDR3 has 14 amino acids. DNA of the CDR3: TGCGCCAGCAGCTTGGACCAGTACACAGATACGCAGTATTTT. This sequence encodes CASSLDQYTDTQYF.

Here the CDR3 reads CASIPRPSPYNEQFF. DNA of the CDR3: TGTGCCAGCATCCCCCGCCCGAGCCCTTACAATGAGCAGTTCTTC. The chain joins TRBV7-2 to TRBJ2-1; D remains unclear. Trimming took off 7 bases at V and 4 bases at J, with 17 bases between the two ends. Germline loops: CDR1 SGHTA, CDR2 FQGNSA. The CDR3 loop spans 15 amino acids.

This chain uses TRBV18 with TRBJ2-3, with D possibly TRBD2 on 6 matching bases. CDR1 KGHSH and CDR2 LQKENI come from the germline V gene. V lost 3 bases and J 6 bases, leaving 22 bases between the germline ends. The CDR3 sequence is 17 residues long. CDR3 amino acids: CASSPIAGSRPGDTQYF. As DNA, the CDR3 is TGTGCCAGCTCACCGATCGCCGGGAGTCGACCGGGGGATACGCAGTATTTT.

This sequence joins TRBV27 and TRBJ2-5; the D is unclear. Trimming left V 0 bases short and J 5 bases short, with 13 bases between. The CDR3 extends over 15 amino acids. CDR1 and CDR2 (germline): MNHEY, SMNVEV (reference sequence). CDR3 residues: CASSLSTLHRETQYF. As DNA, the CDR3 is TGTGCCAGCAGTTTATCTACCCTCCATCGGGAGACCCAGTACTTC.

The chain couples TRBV18 to TRBJ2-7; 9 bases align to TRBD2. V dropped 2 bases and J dropped 3; count of bases not matched to a gene: 8. There are 16 residues in the CDR3. Germline CDR1 KGHSH, CDR2 LQKENI. In DNA form, the CDR3 reads TGTGCCAGCTCACCAAGGGGCGCGGGAGGGGACTACGAGCAGTACTTC. As protein: CASSPRGAGGDYEQYF.

V is TRBV7-3 and J is TRBJ2-3; TRBD2 matches at 8 bases. CDR3 length: 14 residues. Per the germline V gene, CDR1 is SGHTA and CDR2 is FQGTGA. V lost 5 bases to trimming and J lost 5 bases; unmatched junction nucleotides: 6. CDR3 coding DNA: TGTGCCAGCAGCCCCGGGGGGGCGGGAGATACGCAGTATTTT. This sequence encodes CASSPGGAGDTQYF. Full variable domain (remainder filled in from reference TRBV7-3 and TRBJ2-3): GAGVSQTPSNKVTEKGKYVELRCDPISGHTALYWYRQSLGQGPEFLIYFQGTGAADDSGLPNDRFFAVRPEGSVSTLKIQRTERGDSAVYLCASSPGGAGDTQYFGPGTRLTVL.

The chain joins TRBV27 to TRBJ2-1, with 10 bases aligning to TRBD2. Germline V gene data show CDR1 as MNHEY and CDR2 as SMNVEV (reference sequence). The trim removed 5 bases at V and 4 bases at J, leaving 8 bases unmatched. This CDR3 contains 16 residues. The CDR3 spells CASSTLLAGWYNEQFF. CDR3 DNA sequence: TGTGCCAGCAGTACTCTACTAGCGGGGTGGTACAATGAGCAGTTCTTC.

The V and J genes are TRBV4-1 and TRBJ1-6; D remains ambiguous. The CDR3 runs to 15 residues. Germline assignment: CDR1 MGHRA and CDR2 YSYEKL. Trimming shortened V by 0 bases and J by 9 bases, and 12 bases separated the two germline ends. This CDR3 reads CASSQDLGRSSPLHF. The CDR3 bases are TGCGCCAGCAGCCAAGATCTGGGTAGGAGTTCACCCCTCCACTTT.

The chain couples TRBV5-4 to TRBJ1-1, with TRBD1 as a possible D gene (5 bases). The V end lost 4 bases, the J end lost 3 bases, and 16 bases lay between the germline ends. The CDR3 spans 15 residues. Germline V lookup: CDR1 SGHNT, CDR2 YYREEE (reference sequence). This CDR3 reads CASSPLRRGDTEAFF. The CDR3 bases are TGTGCCAGCAGCCCCCTACGTAGGGGTGACACTGAAGCTTTCTTT.

There are a few counts of this clone. V and J are TRBV6-2 or TRBV6-3 and TRBJ1-5, with unresolved D. Deletions cut 5 bases from V and 0 bases from J, with 5 bases between. The germline gives CDR1 MNHEY, CDR2 SVGEGT. The CDR3 sequence is 13 residues long. CDR3 nucleotides: TGTGCCAGCAGTCCCAATAGCAATCAGCCCCAGCATTTT. Amino acids: CASSPNSNQPQHF.

This clone was observed a handful of times. V and J are TRBV18 and TRBJ2-7; 8 nucleotides agree with TRBD2. Trimming cost V 0 bases and J 3 bases; bases outside gene matches: 4. The germline V gene has CDR1 KGHSH and CDR2 LQKENI. This CDR3 is built from 15 residues. The chain's CDR3 is CASSPPGTRGYEQYF. The CDR3 nucleotides read TGTGCCAGCTCACCACCCGGGACTAGGGGCTACGAGCAGTACTTC. The whole variable domain, filled in from reference TRBV18 and TRBJ2-7, reads NAGVMQNPRHLVRRRGQEARLRCSPMKGHSHVYWYRQLPEEGLKFMVYLQKENIIDESGMPKERFSAEFPKEGPSILRIQQVVRGDSAAYFCASSPPGTRGYEQYFGPGTRLTVT.